The 9 T cell receptor delta chains below were found in one sample sequenced in a study of γδ T cells in repeated Plasmodium falciparum infection. TCRdb applied CATT to the multiplex PCR reads for clone calling. The repertoire holds around 50,000 delta-chain clones, with 1.5% to 2% as singletons. Gammadelta T cells were flow-sorted from PBMC into Vgamma9/Vdelta2+ and Vdelta2-negative populations for bulk analysis. The sample taken for sequencing was gamma-delta T cells from blood. The source of these receptors is a pool of human donors (malaria-infected and uninfected, not separated).

In this sample, this clone turned up a few times. TCRdb's protein for this DNA is that of a much larger clone and differs from the translation at residue 8, likely a read error; the protein shown is the DNA translation. The rearrangement joins TRDV1 to TRDJ1, with D perhaps matching TRDD3 (5 bases). V lost 5 bases to trimming and J lost 4 bases, with 17 bases between them. Germline-derived CDR1 and CDR2 are TSWWSYY and QGS. This CDR3 region has 15 residues. CDR3 sequence: CALGTAAVDIDKLIF. The DNA for the CDR3 is TGTGCTCTTGGGACCGCCGCGGTGGATATCGATAAACTCATCTTT.

A remark on this clone: TCRdb's listed protein matches a much larger clone and diverges from this DNA's translation at residue 8, likely through a read error; the protein shown comes from the DNA. The CDR3 DNA is TGTGCTCTTGCTGGTCCTCCGGCCCCTTTGCCCACCGATAAACTCATCTTT. The encoded protein is CALAGPPAPLPTDKLIF. V and J are TRDV1 and TRDJ1, with unresolved D. TCRdb records no J gene; here it was assigned by comparing the DNA to germline. Trimming took off 7 bases at V and 1 base at J, with 22 bases between the two ends. Germline lookup yields CDR1 TSWWSYY and CDR2 QGS. This CDR3 region has 17 residues.

To note about this clone: The protein TCRdb lists belongs to a much larger clone and differs from this DNA's translation at residue 11, which points to a read error; the protein shown is made from the DNA. This sequence joins TRDV1 and TRDJ1, with D maybe TRDD3 (5 bases). Germline V gene data show CDR1 as TSWWSYY and CDR2 as QGS. This CDR3 is 16 amino acids long. Trimming took 0 bases from V and 8 from J, leaving 19 bases between them. In nucleotides, the CDR3 is TGTGCTCTTGGGGAACTGCTGATTTCCCAAGTGGGGAAACTCATCTTT. Translation gives CALGELLISQVGKLIF.

This clone was detected only a few times. A far larger clone differs by one base, so this is likely a read error. The sample carries other DNA sequences with the same CDR3. This chain uses TRDV1 with TRDJ2; D remains unclear. TCRdb records no J gene; here it was assigned by comparing the DNA to germline. Germline V lookup: CDR1 TSWWSYY, CDR2 QGS. The CDR3 is 17 residues long. V dropped 2 bases and J dropped 3 bases, with 16 bases sitting between them. As DNA, the CDR3 is TGTGCTCTTGGGGAAGTAGTATTGGATCCAGTGACAGCACAACTCTTCTTT. Translating gives CALGEVVLDPVTAQLFF.

On this clone itself: TCRdb's listed protein matches a much larger clone and diverges from this DNA's translation at residue 3, likely through a read error; the protein shown comes from the DNA. This chain connects TRDV3 to TRDJ1; possibly TRDD2 for D (5 bases). CDR1 and CDR2 from the germline V gene are TVYSNPD and GDNSRS (reference sequence). This CDR3 comprises 11 residues. CDR3 DNA sequence: TGTGCGGACGCCCTACGGGGTAAACTCATCTTT. It codes for CADALRGKLIF.

Note on this clone: This DNA's translation differs at residue 4 from TCRdb's protein, which comes from a much larger clone; a read error is likely, and the protein shown is translated from the DNA. The chain recombines TRDV2 with TRDJ1; 11 nucleotides agree with TRDD3. TCRdb records no J gene; here it was assigned by comparing the DNA to germline. The germline CDR1 and CDR2 sequences are GEAIGNYY and EKD. The CDR3 loop spans 19 amino acids. CDR3 DNA sequence: TGTGCCTGTGTCACCGTGAATGGGGGATACGCGACGTACACCGATAAACTCATCTTT. Its translation is CACVTVNGGYATYTDKLIF.

This clone was counted a few times. The protein TCRdb lists belongs to a much larger clone and differs from this DNA's translation at residue 9, which points to a read error; the protein shown is made from the DNA. The chain employs TRDV2 and TRDJ1; the match to TRDD3 covers 10 bases. Germline matching of the DNA provided the J gene here, since TCRdb leaves it blank. Germline V gene data show CDR1 as GEAIGNYY and CDR2 as EKD. The V gene end was trimmed by 0 bases and the J gene end by 2 bases; junction bases not matched to a gene: 20. The CDR3 runs 21 residues. For the CDR3, the DNA is TGTGCCTGTGACACCGTAACCCTCCGGGGGATACGCGAAACCCAGACCGATAAACTCATCTTT. This codes for CACDTVTLRGIRETQTDKLIF.

This clone showed up just a few times. The protein that TCRdb holds for this DNA derives from a much larger clone and differs from the translated DNA at residue 5, which likely indicates a read error; the protein shown here is translated from the DNA. This chain links TRDV3 with TRDJ1; the D gene is possibly TRDD3 (5 bases). The CDR3 covers 16 residues. Germline CDR1 and CDR2: TVYSNPD and GDNSRS (reference sequence). The germline V and J ends were trimmed by 2 bases and 6 bases, with 25 bases remaining between them. CDR3 sequence reads: CAFVSRGPPFDNKLIF. In nucleotides, the CDR3 is TGTGCCTTTGTTTCCAGGGGACCTCCGTTTGATAATAAACTCATCTTT.

Regarding this clone: The protein TCRdb lists belongs to a much larger clone and differs from this DNA's translation at residue 3, which points to a read error; the protein shown is made from the DNA. This CDR3 is CARVGLGDNTDKLIF. The CDR3 DNA reads as TGTGCCCGTGTAGGTCTGGGGGACAACACCGATAAACTCATCTTT. The J gene is TRDJ1, the V gene TRDV2, with 8 bases matching TRDD3. No J segment appears in TCRdb, so it was assigned here by matching the sequence to germline. The CDR3 loop spans 15 amino acids. Per the germline V gene, CDR1 is GEAIGNYY and CDR2 is EKD. V lost 9 bases, J lost 0 bases, and 11 bases stayed unmatched.